The clone carrying this T cell receptor beta chain occurred a few times. What it binds is unknown. Employing constant-segment primers, 5'RACE generated TCR alpha and TCR beta cDNA libraries bearing sample barcodes and UMIs. In TCRdb, the 5' RACE reads were re-called with MiXCR into one record per CDR3 protein. The data hold 470,000 or so distinct CDR3 sequences, with over 15% observed a single time. This entry is derived from a study of T-cell memory formation after mild COVID-19. General study findings and limits: Memory from before infection featured some responding clones, which suggests cross-reactive memory joined. CD4+ clones that contracted lay mainly in CM and EM; CD8+ ones lay in EMRA. The authors did not confirm SARS-CoV-2 specificity of second-wave clones peaking day 37.

Sample: PBMCs or a T cell subset sorted from them (not recorded which). The sequence came from an adult woman who had mild COVID-19 (a few samples of this study predate the infection). Cell type and time point are not known.

The CDR3 nucleotides read TGCAGTGCTAGAGATATTAGGCCGAGAGGGTTCTATGGCTACACCTTC. The encoded protein is CSARDIRPRGFYGYTF. The V call is TRBV20-1, the J call TRBJ1-2; D call uncertain. Trimming stripped 0 bases from V and 4 bases from J, with 18 bases between. Germline loops: CDR1 DFQATT, CDR2 SNEGSKA (reference sequence). The length of the CDR3 is 16 residues.